Presented here are 10 T cell receptor beta chains from one specimen sequenced in a study of beta chain features in type 1 diabetes listed by TCRdb under 2018. These receptors' targets are unknown. Preparation of the library involved the immunoSEQ multiplex PCR assay. The entire amount of isolated RNA was reverse transcribed using the High Capacity cDNA Reverse Transcription Kit, so the sequenced TCRB transcripts were expressed ones. TCRdb mirrors the immuneACCESS table, restricted to in-frame sequences. Some clones are absent from its copies; in checked studies, under half trace to an unresolved V gene, and the reason for the others is unknown. This sample lists approximately 730,000 clones; roughly an eighth were detected once. The ten largest clones add up to approximately 0.021% of the sample. Points the paper makes about the study in general: A moderate but significant shortening of TCRB CDR3 length was observed in type 1 diabetes patients in all four CD4+ subsets.

Sequences were obtained from naive CD4+ T cells from blood. What the cell subset or site label conveys for this sample: true naive CD4+ T cells. The receptors were gathered from a man younger than 35 with type 1 diabetes.

This clone was seen a handful of times. This rearrangement joins TRBV6-6 to TRBJ1-1; D ambiguous. The V and J ends lost 6 bases and 7 bases respectively, with 21 bases between them. The CDR3 consists of 15 residues. CDR1 is MNHNY, CDR2 SVGAGI, per germline (reference sequence). The CDR3 is CASSQSERSAIEAFF. DNA of the CDR3: TGTGCCAGCAGCCAATCGGAAAGATCCGCGATTGAAGCTTTCTTT.

The V and J genes are TRBV7-8 and TRBJ1-1; possible D gene TRBD1, 5 bases. This CDR3 is 15 amino acids long. Trimming cost V 5 bases and J 7 bases, with 20 bases left between them. Germline CDR1 and CDR2: SGHVS and FQNEAQ. CDR3 bases: TGTGCCAGCAGCCAGCGGGGGAGGGGTAAGGGTGAAGCTTTCTTT. Amino acids: CASSQRGRGKGEAFF.

This clone was observed a few times. The chain uses TRBV6-5 and TRBJ2-1, with TRBD1 identical over 7 bases. Germline lookup yields CDR1 MNHEY and CDR2 SVGAGI. V lost 7 bases and J lost 0; bases outside the gene matches: 3. There are 14 residues in the CDR3. The CDR3 DNA reads as TGTGCCAGCAAGGGGGCGAGCTCCTACAATGAGCAGTTCTTC. It encodes CASKGASSYNEQFF.

The V and J genes are TRBV12-5 and TRBJ1-4, with D unclear. The CDR3 runs 15 residues. The V and J ends lost 4 bases and 8 bases respectively, with 17 bases between them. Germline-derived CDR1 and CDR2 are LGHNT and FRNRAP. The CDR3 DNA reads TGTGCTAGTGGTTCCCCGAGTGGGGTTGGGGAAAAACTGTTTTTT. It is translated as CASGSPSGVGEKLFF.

V and J are TRBV28 and TRBJ1-5; 9 bases agree with TRBD1. The junction had 7 bases not matched to a gene; V was cut back by 5 bases and J by 2 bases. The CDR3 sequence is 16 residues long. Germline loops: CDR1 MDHEN, CDR2 SYDVKM. The CDR3 sequence is CASSPSGQGGNQPQHF. The CDR3, as DNA: TGTGCCAGCAGTCCATCGGGACAGGGAGGCAATCAGCCCCAGCATTTT.

V gene TRBV28 combines with J gene TRBJ1-2; D is ambiguous. The V end was cut by 4 bases, the J end by 5 bases, with 5 bases between. Germline V gene data show CDR1 as MDHEN and CDR2 as SYDVKM. This CDR3 is built from 11 residues. For the CDR3, the DNA is TGTGCCAGCAGTTCCGTTTATGGCTACACCTTC. Translated, it gives CASSSVYGYTF.

The chain couples TRBV5-1 to TRBJ1-1; D remains ambiguous. The germline V gene encodes CDR1 SGHRS and CDR2 YFSETQ. The CDR3 totals 15 residues. Trimming stripped 4 bases from V and 8 bases from J, with 21 bases between. CDR3 loop: CASSGDGPFAVEAFF. The CDR3 region has the DNA TGCGCCAGCAGCGGAGACGGTCCTTTCGCAGTCGAAGCTTTCTTT.

The CDR3 region is CASSYLKMAQYF. The DNA of the CDR3 is TGTGCCAGCAGCTACCTTAAGATGGCCCAGTACTTC. The chain links TRBV5-4 to TRBJ2-5, with unresolved D. V dropped 3 bases and J dropped 9 bases, with 12 bases sitting between them. This CDR3 is 12 amino acids long. The germline V gene encodes CDR1 SGHNT and CDR2 YYREEE (reference sequence).

This clone was detected only a few times. The rearrangement links TRBV6-5 to TRBJ2-1, with D uncertain. This CDR3 has 15 amino acids. The ends were cut back, 2 bases at V and 7 bases at J, with 15 bases in the middle. Per the germline V gene, CDR1 is MNHEY and CDR2 is SVGAGI. The CDR3 loop reads CASSYGQPLGNEQFF. CDR3 nucleotide sequence: TGTGCCAGCAGTTACGGGCAGCCCCTTGGGAATGAGCAGTTCTTC.

This clone has a handful of counts. This CDR3 is CASSSVGLAGVKNIQYF. The CDR3 coding sequence is TGTGCCAGCAGCTCCGTAGGACTAGCGGGGGTAAAAAACATTCAGTACTTC. This rearrangement joins TRBV11-2 to TRBJ2-4; 13 nucleotides line up with TRBD2. Germline CDR1 and CDR2: SGHAT and FQNNGV. CDR3 size: 17 residues. Trimming took 4 bases from V and 4 from J; bases not matched to a gene: 7. The full variable domain, with the rest looked up from reference TRBV11-2 and TRBJ2-4, is EAGVAQSPRYKIIEKRQSVAFWCNPISGHATLYWYQQILGQGPKLLIQFQNNGVVDDSQLPKDRFSAERLKGVDSTLKIQPAKLEDSAVYLCASSSVGLAGVKNIQYFGAGTRLSVL.